These 11 T cell receptor beta chains were all obtained from the same sample, sequenced in a study of blood T cell repertoires in COVID-19. Some clones are missing from TCRdb's copy, which holds only in-frame ones; the method was immunoSEQ multiplex PCR. The profile shows 55,000 to 80,000 clones, about 86% of them singletons. The specimen sequenced was peripheral blood. Receptors originate from a human donor in a cohort sampled during active COVID-19.

This chain uses TRBV9 with TRBJ2-3, with 9 bases aligning to TRBD2. The CDR3 is 16 amino acids. The V segment lost 0 bases and the J segment 2 bases; nucleotides outside the gene matches: 4. The germline gives CDR1 SGDLS, CDR2 YYNGEE. CDR3 protein: CASSVVASGTTDTQYF. CDR3 coding DNA: TGTGCCAGCAGCGTAGTTGCTAGCGGGACCACAGATACGCAGTATTTT. Combining the CDR3 with reference TRBV9 and TRBJ2-3 gives the whole variable domain DSGVTQTPKHLITATGQRVTLRCSPRSGDLSVYWYQQSLDQGLQFLIQYYNGEERAKGNILERFSAQQFPDLHSELNLSSLELGDSALYFCASSVVASGTTDTQYFGPGTRLTVL.

The genes are TRBV4-1 and TRBJ2-5, with TRBD2 matching 8 bases. The J segment lost 5 bases and the V segment lost 6 bases, leaving 11 bases of the junction unmatched. CDR3 length: 15 amino acids. Germline-derived CDR1 and CDR2 are MGHRA and YSYEKL. The CDR3 DNA sequence: TGCGCCAGCAGACGAAATAGCGGGGTAGGGGAGACCCAGTACTTC. This sequence encodes CASRRNSGVGETQYF.

The chain carries TRBV19 and TRBJ1-5; 8 bases are shared with TRBD1. V shed 5 bases and J 6 bases; nucleotides not matched to a gene: 18. CDR1 LNHDA and CDR2 SQIVND come from the germline V gene (reference sequence). The CDR3 runs to 18 residues. The CDR3 spells CASSYTGGRQIGGQPQHF. The CDR3 nucleotides are TGTGCCAGTAGTTATACAGGGGGGCGGCAGATCGGCGGTCAGCCCCAGCATTTT.

This sequence joins TRBV7-9 and TRBJ2-5; the match to TRBD2 covers 9 bases. The ends lost 5 bases at V and 5 bases at J; junction bases unmatched: 15. Per germline, CDR1 SEHNR and CDR2 FQNEAQ (reference sequence). There are 17 residues in the CDR3. CDR3 sequence: CASSPVRDSGGAETQYF. The CDR3 nucleotides read TGTGCCAGCAGCCCTGTTAGGGATAGCGGGGGCGCGGAGACCCAGTACTTC.

The chain employs TRBV9 and TRBJ1-3; TRBD1 is a possible D gene (6 bases). This CDR3 comprises 16 residues. Germline-derived CDR1 and CDR2 are SGDLS and YYNGEE. V was cut by 4 bases and J by 0 bases, with 14 bases left in between. The chain's CDR3 is CASSRMTGPSGNTIYF. The CDR3 bases are TGTGCCAGCAGCCGTATGACAGGCCCCTCTGGAAACACCATATATTTT.

J is TRBJ2-1 and V is TRBV15; TRBD2 aligns across 9 bases. The CDR3 loop spans 20 amino acids. V shed 0 bases and J 0 bases; nucleotides not matched to a gene: 12. CDR1 LNHNV and CDR2 YYDKDF come from the germline V gene (reference sequence). As DNA, the CDR3 is TGTGCCACCAGCAGAGATGGAGGCGGGAGGGCCCCTAGCTCCTACAATGAGCAGTTCTTC. Translation: CATSRDGGGRAPSSYNEQFF.

The V call is TRBV13, the J call TRBJ2-5, with 7 bases fitting TRBD1. Trimming at V came to 6 bases and at J to 5 bases, leaving 12 bases not matched to a gene. CDR3 length: 15 residues. Germline CDR1 is PRHDT and CDR2 is FYEKMQ (reference sequence). The CDR3 reads CASSYRQGREETQYF. The CDR3 DNA is TGTGCCAGCAGTTACCGACAGGGTCGAGAGGAGACCCAGTACTTC.

This clone was found once. This chain joins TRBV10-3 and TRBJ2-3; TRBD2 might be the D (7 bases). Trimming stripped 10 bases from V and 0 bases from J, with 11 bases between. CDR1 is ENHRY, CDR2 SYGVKD, per germline. There are 13 residues in the CDR3. In DNA, the CDR3 is TGTGCCACCGCGGGGGCTAGCACAGATACGCAGTATTTT. Protein product: CATAGASTDTQYF.

The chain couples TRBV5-1 to TRBJ2-7; 10 positions agree with TRBD2. Germline V gene data show CDR1 as SGHRS and CDR2 as YFSETQ. Unmatched junction bases numbered 4, after V lost 0 bases and J lost 4 bases. CDR3 length equals 15 residues. CDR3 nucleotides: TGCGCCAGCAGCTTGGTCGGTAGCGGGGGGTACGAGCAGTACTTC. Protein: CASSLVGSGGYEQYF.

The CDR3 region is CASSPGGGTDTQYF. The CDR3 bases are TGTGCCAGCAGCCCCGGGGGGGGCACAGATACGCAGTATTTT. This chain joins TRBV7-8 and TRBJ2-3, with 8 nucleotides matching TRBD2. CDR3 length: 14 residues. Trimming cost V 5 bases and J 1 base; bases outside gene matches: 2. The germline V gene encodes CDR1 SGHVS and CDR2 FQNEAQ. Filled out from reference TRBV7-8 and TRBJ2-3, the complete variable domain reads GAGVSQSPRYKVAKRGQDVALRCDPISGHVSLFWYQQALGQGPEFLTYFQNEAQLDKSGLPSDRFFAERPEGSVSTLKIQRTQQEDSAVYLCASSPGGGTDTQYFGPGTRLTVL.

The chain is built from TRBV7-6 and TRBJ1-6; possible D gene TRBD1, 5 bases. Trimming took off 5 bases at V and 9 bases at J, with 17 bases between the two ends. Germline V CDR1 and CDR2: SGHVS, FNYEAQ. CDR3 length: 15 residues. CDR3 protein: CASSRGRLVTSPLHF. DNA of the CDR3: TGTGCCAGCAGCAGGGGTCGGCTCGTAACTTCACCCCTCCACTTT.